The present T cell receptor beta chain was sequenced within a study of T cell responses to AZD1222 COVID-19 vaccine. Broader study findings: The sample set comprised mostly white British donors with more females, and clonal diversity was possibly underestimated. Targeting of unmutated variant regions was reportedly seen in nearly half of spike-specific TCRs.

The CDR3 spans 18 residues. The J segment lost 4 bases and the V segment lost 4 bases, leaving 8 bases of the junction unmatched. CDR1 and CDR2 (germline): SNHLY, FYNNEI. A note on this clone: Its antigen is undetermined.

Clones were sequenced by immunoSEQ multiplex PCR, and TCRdb holds only the in-frame ones, with some missing. This sample has 95,000 to 100,000 clones, with about 88% found just once. The V and J genes are TRBV2 and TRBJ2-2, with 14 bases fitting TRBD2. This TCR was sampled from an adult who received the AZD1222 COVID-19 vaccine. The specimen was peripheral blood, collected 28 days after the second AZD1222 dose. Here the CDR3 DNA reads TGTGCCAGCAGTGTGGGACTAGCGGGGGCGATGGGCACCGGGGAGCTGTTTTTT. Protein product: CASSVGLAGAMGTGELFF.